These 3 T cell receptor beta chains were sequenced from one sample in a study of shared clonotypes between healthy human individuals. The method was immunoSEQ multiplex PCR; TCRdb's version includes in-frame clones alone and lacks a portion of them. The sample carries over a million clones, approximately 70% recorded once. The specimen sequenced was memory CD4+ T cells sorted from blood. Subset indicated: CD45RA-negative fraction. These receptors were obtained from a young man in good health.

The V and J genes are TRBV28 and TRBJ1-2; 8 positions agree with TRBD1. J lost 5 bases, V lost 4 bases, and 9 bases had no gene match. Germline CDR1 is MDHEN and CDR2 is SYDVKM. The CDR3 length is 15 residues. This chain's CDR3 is CASSSPDRGSYGYTF. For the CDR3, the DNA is TGTGCCAGCAGTTCGCCAGACAGGGGCTCGTATGGCTACACCTTC.

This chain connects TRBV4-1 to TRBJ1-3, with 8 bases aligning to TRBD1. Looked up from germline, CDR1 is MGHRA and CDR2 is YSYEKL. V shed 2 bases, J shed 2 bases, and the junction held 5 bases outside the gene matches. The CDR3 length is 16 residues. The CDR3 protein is CASSQPQGAAGNTIYF. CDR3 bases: TGCGCCAGCAGCCAACCCCAGGGGGCCGCTGGAAACACCATATATTTT.

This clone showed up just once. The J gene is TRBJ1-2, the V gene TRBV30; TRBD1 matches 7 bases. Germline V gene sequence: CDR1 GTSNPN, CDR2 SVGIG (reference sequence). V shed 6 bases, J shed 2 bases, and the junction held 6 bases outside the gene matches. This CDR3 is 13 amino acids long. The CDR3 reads CACQQGQNYGYTF. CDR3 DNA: TGTGCCTGTCAACAGGGGCAGAACTATGGCTACACCTTC.